The next 25 T cell receptor beta chains were all read from a single sample in a study of blood T cell repertoires in COVID-19. The repertoire was sequenced with immunoSEQ multiplex PCR; TCRdb's copy has only in-frame clones and lacks some. Found here are about 180,000 clones, just under 80% of them singletons; the top ten hold 5% to 8.5%. Material for sequencing was peripheral blood. These receptor sequences come from a man between 65 and 79 years old with active or convalescent COVID-19.

This chain's CDR3 is CASSPRTGFDTGELFF. The CDR3 coding sequence is TGTGCCAGCTCACCAAGGACAGGGTTCGACACCGGGGAGCTGTTTTTT. This sequence joins TRBV18 and TRBJ2-2; 8 nucleotides match TRBD1. The CDR3 contains 16 residues. V trimming: 2 bases; J trimming: 3 bases; junction bases outside the gene matches: 5. Germline lookup yields CDR1 KGHSH and CDR2 LQKENI.

This chain connects TRBV5-1 to TRBJ1-4; TRBD1 matches at 10 bases. Germline trimming cut 1 base from V and 4 bases from J; bases unmatched to any gene: 4. This CDR3 is 16 amino acids long. Germline V gene sequence: CDR1 SGHRS, CDR2 YFSETQ. CDR3 DNA: TGCGCCAGCAGCTTGCAAGGACAGGGGGATAATGAAAAACTGTTTTTT. The encoded protein is CASSLQGQGDNEKLFF. The full variable domain, rest sourced from reference TRBV5-1 and TRBJ1-4, is KAGVTQTPRYLIKTRGQQVTLSCSPISGHRSVSWYQQTPGQGLQFLFEYFSETQRNKGNFPGRFSGRQFSNSRSEMNVSTLELGDSALYLCASSLQGQGDNEKLFFGSGTQLSVL.

The J gene is TRBJ2-5, the V gene TRBV4-1, with D maybe TRBD2 (5 bases). V lost 1 base to trimming and J lost 0 bases, with 9 bases between them. The germline gives CDR1 MGHRA, CDR2 YSYEKL. CDR3 size: 15 residues. The CDR3 here is CASSQGLLNQETQYF. CDR3 nucleotides: TGCGCCAGCAGCCAAGGACTACTTAACCAAGAGACCCAGTACTTC.

V usage is TRBV5-4 and J usage is TRBJ1-2, with TRBD1 identical over 7 bases. The CDR3 runs to 14 residues. The germline V gene encodes CDR1 SGHNT and CDR2 YYREEE (reference sequence). V shed 3 bases and J 0 bases; nucleotides not matched to a gene: 2. CDR3 region: CASSSRGSNYGYTF. The CDR3 coding sequence is TGTGCCAGCAGCTCCAGGGGGTCTAACTATGGCTACACCTTC. Drawing the rest from reference TRBV5-4 and TRBJ1-2, the complete variable domain is ETGVTQSPTHLIKTRGQQVTLRCSSQSGHNTVSWYQQALGQGPQFIFQYYREEENGRGNFPPRFSGLQFPNYSSELNVNALELDDSALYLCASSSRGSNYGYTFGSGTRLTVV.

V and J are TRBV30 and TRBJ1-1; D is unclear. The CDR3 runs to 12 residues. V was clipped by 2 bases and J by 0 bases, with 4 bases between them. The V gene's germline CDR1 is GTSNPN and CDR2 SVGIG (reference sequence). CDR3 in DNA: TGTGCCTGGAGTATTATGAACACTGAAGCTTTCTTT. It translates to CAWSIMNTEAFF.

The J gene is TRBJ1-2, the V gene TRBV28, with 10 bases matching TRBD1. This CDR3 spans 15 amino acids. Losses at the gene ends were 7 bases for V and 4 bases for J; bases not matched to a gene: 9. Looked up from germline, CDR1 is MDHEN and CDR2 is SYDVKM. CDR3 nucleotides: TGTGCCAGCAACTCCGGGACAGGGGATCTCTATGGCTACACCTTC. Translation gives CASNSGTGDLYGYTF.

V is TRBV10-2 and J is TRBJ2-6; weak D call: TRBD1 (6 bases). V was pared by 9 bases and J by 0 bases, with 18 bases between. CDR3 length equals 17 residues. The germline V gene has CDR1 WSHSY and CDR2 SAAADI. CDR3 bases: TGCGCCAGTTCCCGCCAGGGGCAACTCTCTGGGGCCAACGTCCTGACTTTC. This encodes CASSRQGQLSGANVLTF.

This chain connects TRBV29-1 to TRBJ1-1; D is perhaps TRBD1 (5 bases). The CDR3 consists of 12 residues. Germline V gives CDR1 SQVTM, CDR2 ANQGSEA. The V gene lost 7 bases and the J gene lost 1 base, with 10 bases spanning the gap. CDR3 residues: CSANRGNTEAFF. The CDR3 coding sequence is TGCAGCGCAAATAGGGGGAACACTGAAGCTTTCTTT. Full variable domain (rest looked up from reference TRBV29-1 and TRBJ1-1): SAVISQKPSRDICQRGTSLTIQCQVDSQVTMMFWYRQQPGQSLTLIATANQGSEATYESGFVIDKFPISRPNLTFSTLTVSNMSPEDSSIYLCSANRGNTEAFFGQGTRLTVV.

The chain uses TRBV14 and TRBJ1-4; TRBD1 might be the D (6 bases). There are 15 residues in the CDR3. Trimming took 1 base from V and 5 from J, leaving 11 bases between them. Germline V gene data show CDR1 as SGHDN and CDR2 as FVKESK. This CDR3 reads CASSQVTGINEKLFF. The CDR3 DNA reads as TGTGCCAGCAGCCAAGTAACAGGGATAAATGAAAAACTGTTTTTT.

This chain joins TRBV18 and TRBJ1-1, with D uncertain. The germline gives CDR1 KGHSH, CDR2 LQKENI. V was pared by 6 bases and J by 0 bases, with 20 bases between. The CDR3 extends over 17 amino acids. This CDR3 reads CASSRESYYDMNTEAFF. DNA for the CDR3: TGTGCCAGCTCCCGGGAGAGCTATTATGACATGAACACTGAAGCTTTCTTT.

A few counts support this clone. The CDR3 nucleotides are TGTGCCAGCACATTCCCAGGACAGATGAACACTGAAGCTTTCTTT. Translating it yields CASTFPGQMNTEAFF. V is TRBV7-9 and J is TRBJ1-1, with D perhaps matching TRBD1 (6 bases). V was shortened by 7 bases and J by 0 bases, with 15 bases between the two germline ends. The CDR3 spans 15 residues. CDR1 and CDR2 (germline): SEHNR, FQNEAQ (reference sequence).

This clone was seen a few times. V is TRBV12-3 or TRBV12-4 and J is TRBJ1-1; 7 bases map to TRBD1. J was trimmed by 7 bases and V by 6 bases; bases with no gene match: 5. The CDR3 length is 12 residues. The CDR3 region is CASSAQGIEAFF. The CDR3 nucleotides are TGTGCCAGCAGCGCACAGGGGATTGAAGCTTTCTTT.

The chain couples TRBV30 to TRBJ1-4, with D perhaps matching TRBD1 (6 bases). This CDR3 comprises 13 residues. Germline lookup yields CDR1 GTSNPN and CDR2 SVGIG (reference sequence). V was pared by 8 bases and J by 3 bases, with 13 bases between. The CDR3 sequence: CAGKGVANEKLFF. The CDR3 coding sequence is TGTGCCGGGAAGGGGGTGGCTAATGAAAAACTGTTTTTT.

J is TRBJ1-4 and V is TRBV29-1; 10 nucleotides agree with TRBD1. Germline lookup yields CDR1 SQVTM and CDR2 ANQGSEA. The CDR3 consists of 13 residues. The J segment lost 8 bases and the V segment lost 6 bases, leaving 6 bases of the junction unmatched. The CDR3 here is CSVDRGESEKLFF. In DNA form, the CDR3 reads TGCAGCGTGGACAGGGGGGAGAGCGAAAAACTGTTTTTT.

The chain combines TRBV28 with TRBJ1-4; maybe TRBD1 (5 bases). Germline V CDR1 and CDR2: MDHEN, SYDVKM. Trimming left V 3 bases short and J 3 bases short, with 11 bases between. The CDR3 spans 15 residues. CDR3 nucleotides: TGTGCCAGCAGTTTGGGGGGGTTTGCTAATGAAAAACTGTTTTTT. This sequence encodes CASSLGGFANEKLFF.

CDR3 amino acids: CASSVARRGSNQPQHF. The CDR3 DNA follows: TGTGCCAGCAGCGTAGCGCGGAGGGGTAGCAATCAGCCCCAGCATTTT. The genes are TRBV9 and TRBJ1-5; a possible D gene is TRBD1 (5 bases). The length of the CDR3 is 16 residues. The V end was cut by 0 bases, the J end by 0 bases, with 10 bases between. Germline-derived CDR1 and CDR2 are SGDLS and YYNGEE.

The chain has TRBV6-5 and TRBJ2-3; tentatively, D is TRBD2 (6 bases). Per germline, CDR1 MNHEY and CDR2 SVGAGI. This CDR3 region has 15 residues. Trimming removed 8 bases at V and 2 bases at J, with 17 bases between. This CDR3 reads CASGLTAGNTDTQYF. For the CDR3, the DNA is TGTGCCAGCGGGTTGACGGCGGGGAACACAGATACGCAGTATTTT.

The rearrangement links TRBV27 to TRBJ2-5; 9 nucleotides match TRBD1. V lost 6 bases, J lost 5 bases, and 10 bases stayed unmatched. CDR3 length: 15 residues. Germline values: CDR1 MNHEY, CDR2 SMNVEV (reference sequence). The CDR3 coding sequence is TGTGCCAGCAGGAGTGGGGGACAGGGCGGTGAGACCCAGTACTTC. This gives the protein CASRSGGQGGETQYF.

The chain recombines TRBV2 with TRBJ2-3, with 10 bases that match TRBD2. This CDR3 is built from 15 residues. V was clipped by 6 bases and J by 4 bases; unmatched bases: 7. Germline V lookup: CDR1 SNHLY, CDR2 FYNNEI. CDR3 in DNA: TGTGCCAGCAGCGCAGGACTAGCGGTATCAGATACGCAGTATTTT. Amino acid sequence: CASSAGLAVSDTQYF.

This clone was detected only a few times. The CDR3 nucleotides are TGTGCCAGCCACAGGGGGCAGGTAGAGACCCAGTACTTC. This encodes CASHRGQVETQYF. V gene TRBV2 combines with J gene TRBJ2-5; 9 positions agree with TRBD1. The germline V gene encodes CDR1 SNHLY and CDR2 FYNNEI. V dropped 8 bases and J dropped 4; count of bases not matched to a gene: 5. CDR3 length equals 13 residues.

The V gene is TRBV10-2, the J gene TRBJ2-1; TRBD1 might be the D (7 bases). V was clipped by 0 bases and J by 9 bases, with 15 bases between them. The CDR3 runs to 15 residues. CDR1 is WSHSY, CDR2 SAAADI, per germline. The CDR3 nucleotides read TGCGCCAGCAGTGAGTCGGCCAGGGGGGCTAGTGAGCAGTTCTTC. Its translation is CASSESARGASEQFF.

This CDR3 reads CASSPGSLPTDTQYF. CDR3 coding DNA: TGTGCCAGCAGCCCCGGGTCCCTCCCCACAGATACGCAGTATTTT. This chain joins TRBV5-4 and TRBJ2-3, with D hard to call. The CDR3 consists of 15 residues. Germline CDR1 SGHNT, CDR2 YYREEE (reference sequence). Trimming cost V 4 bases and J 2 bases, with 14 bases left between them.

The V call is TRBV6-1, the J call TRBJ2-3; TRBD1 agrees at 7 bases. This CDR3 is built from 16 residues. CDR1 and CDR2 (germline): MNHNS, SASEGT. With V trimmed by 1 base and J by 0 bases, 4 bases remained unmatched. The CDR3 DNA is TGTGCCAGCAGTGAAGGGTGGGACAGTAGCACAGATACGCAGTATTTT. Translating gives CASSEGWDSSTDTQYF.

The chain links TRBV15 to TRBJ1-4; no clear D gene. The CDR3 is 14 residues long. The V gene's germline CDR1 is LNHNV and CDR2 YYDKDF (reference sequence). V dropped 2 bases and J dropped 8 bases, with 12 bases sitting between them. The chain's CDR3 is CATSRYNEPEKLFF. CDR3 coding DNA: TGTGCCACCAGCAGATATAATGAGCCCGAAAAACTGTTTTTT.

This clone occurred a few times. This sequence joins TRBV1 and TRBJ2-7; the table's D call of TRBD1 was not tested on the DNA. TRBV1 is a known pseudogene. The CDR3 totals 18 residues. The CDR3 reads CTSSQDLPRDRITYEQYF. The CDR3 bases are TGCACCAGCAGCCAAGATCTTCCCCGGGACAGGATAACTTACGAGCAGTACTTC.